The rows below give T cell receptor beta chains drawn from one sample of a study of T cell repertoires in cytomegalovirus infection. The antigens these receptors bind are not known. TCRdb re-derived calls from the reads in MiXCR, one entry per CDR3 protein. Counted here are about 890,000 distinct CDR3 sequences, more than 25% occurring once; the ten biggest clones make up 11% to 15%. The specimen comprised cultured CD8+ T cells from PBMCs, sampled from culture after CMV antigen stimulation. The receptors here all came from a human donor in good health (CMV status not recorded). Some clones in this sample may be carry-over from other donors' samples. Each CDR3 is given with its conserved first and last residue. A D gene is named only where the DNA matches it firmly. Some rows mark clone size as missing; the rest say once, few, many or name a class of expanded clone.

d_call,clone_size,j_call,v_call,cdr3_aa,cdr3_nt
TRBD1,NA,TRBJ1-5,TRBV12-3/TRBV12-4,CASSNRGHSNQPQHF,TGTGCCAGCAGTAACAGGGGGCATAGCAATCAGCCCCAGCATTTT
TRBD2,NA,TRBJ2-1,TRBV27,CASSHGGALGNEQFF,TGTGCCAGCAGCCACGGGGGGGCATTGGGCAATGAGCAGTTCTTC
NA,NA,TRBJ1-6,TRBV4-1,CASSLRLDLSYNSPLHF,TGCGCCAGCAGCCTTCGACTGGACCTCTCCTATAATTCACCCCTCCACTTT
TRBD2,few,TRBJ2-5,TRBV12-3/TRBV12-4,CASSPWGGPWAGEETQYF,TGTGCCAGCAGTCCGTGGGGCGGCCCGTGGGCGGGGGAGGAGACCCAGTACTTC
NA,NA,TRBJ1-1,TRBV27,CASIPLEGPGPTEAFF,TGTGCCAGCATTCCTCTTGAGGGACCCGGACCGACTGAAGCTTTCTTT
NA,NA,TRBJ1-5,TRBV6-2/TRBV6-3,CASSYPGRGNQPQHF,TGTGCCAGCAGTTACCCCGGCAGGGGCAATCAGCCCCAGCATTTT
NA,NA,TRBJ1-2,TRBV7-4,CASSLQGSGYTF,TGTGCCAGCAGCTTACAGGGGAGCGGCTACACCTTC
TRBD1,few,TRBJ1-4,TRBV7-6,CASSLARDRGKKLFF,TGTGCCAGCAGCTTAGCGAGGGACAGAGGGAAAAAACTGTTTTTT
NA,few,TRBJ1-5,TRBV15,CATDDTKVGNQPQHF,TGTGCCACTGATGACACGAAAGTGGGCAATCAGCCCCAGCATTTT
TRBD1,NA,TRBJ1-2,TRBV29-1,CSVGSGGPGYTF,TGCAGCGTTGGCTCAGGGGGCCCTGGCTACACCTTC
NA,NA,TRBJ2-1,TRBV7-3,CASSPYYASSYNEQFF,TGTGCCAGCAGCCCCTATTATGCGAGCTCCTACAATGAGCAGTTCTTC
NA,many,TRBJ1-2,TRBV7-2,CASSLAIQGWYGYTF,TGTGCCAGCAGCTTAGCCATACAGGGATGGTATGGCTACACCTTC
TRBD1,many,TRBJ2-2,TRBV7-2,CASSQGTDHGELFF,TGTGCCAGCAGCCAGGGGACAGATCACGGGGAGCTGTTTTTT
NA,few,TRBJ1-1,TRBV28,CASSWGGWAEAFF,TGTGCCAGCAGCTGGGGGGGTTGGGCTGAAGCTTTCTTT
NA,NA,TRBJ1-2,TRBV7-2,CVSSLDLGLTPIGYTF,TGTGTCAGCAGCTTAGACTTGGGGTTGACGCCTATAGGCTACACCTTC
TRBD1,NA,TRBJ1-5,TRBV10-3,CAISDPGQGEGNQPQHF,TGTGCCATCAGTGACCCGGGACAGGGGGAGGGCAATCAGCCCCAGCATTTT
NA,NA,TRBJ1-6,TRBV7-2,CASSLVGISYNSPLHF,TGTGCCAGCAGCTTAGTCGGGATTTCCTATAATTCACCCCTCCACTTT
NA,NA,TRBJ2-2,TRBV7-6,CASSSPTGANTGELFF,TGTGCCAGCAGCTCCCCGACAGGAGCGAACACCGGGGAGCTGTTTTTT